This T cell receptor beta chain comes out of a study of control samples from healthy donors and cancer patients (dated by TCRdb to about 2020). Of note for this clone: Its target antigen remains unknown. No quality values exist for individual bases; no much larger clone is one base distant.

The cysteine opens and the phenylalanine closes a CDR3 of 14 amino acids. Kept here is only the CDR3 DNA, which spans 42 bases and is read in frame from base 1. Reading the germline V gene gives CDR1 KGHSH and CDR2 LQKENI. The V and J ends are trimmed by 5 bases and 4 bases, leaving 14 bases between them. Libraries were made using the immunoSEQ multiplex PCR assay. The table was pulled from immuneACCESS by TCRdb, which kept in-frame rearrangements only. Such tables lose some clones; where checked, under half of the loss comes from unresolved V genes, and the rest has no known cause. This sample is represented by 130,000 or so clones; roughly nine tenths of them were singletons. Clones ranked in the top ten supply more than 6.5% of the sample.

Sequencing used blood. The source is a man between 18 and 35 years old in good health. The rearranged chain carries TRBV18 and TRBJ2-5, with TRBD1 perhaps the D gene, on 6 matching bases. The sequenced DNA: TGTGCCAGCTCAACCCCAACAGGGCGAGAGACCCAGTACTTC. It is translated as CASSTPTGRETQYF.